These 18 T cell receptor beta chains were all obtained from the same sample, sequenced in a study of blood T cell repertoires in COVID-19. The method was immunoSEQ multiplex PCR; TCRdb's version includes in-frame clones alone and lacks a portion of them. The top ten hold approximately 9.9% of the sample, which has about 39,000 clones, over 75% seen once. The sample taken for sequencing was peripheral blood. The receptors shown here come from a human donor in a cohort sampled during active COVID-19.

In nucleotides, the CDR3 is TGTGCCAGCAGCAAAAGACCAAAATGGAGGTTCAATCAGCCCCAGCATTTT. Amino acid sequence: CASSKRPKWRFNQPQHF. The gene calls are TRBV21-1 and TRBJ1-5. TRBV21-1 is a pseudogene locus. The CDR3 spans 17 residues.

A few counts support this clone. The chain joins TRBV29-1 to TRBJ2-7; TRBD1 aligns across 7 bases. This CDR3 region has 14 residues. Germline V gene data show CDR1 as SQVTM and CDR2 as ANQGSEA. J lost 0 bases, V lost 4 bases, and 6 bases had no gene match. The CDR3 region is CSVGTGPVSYEQYF. The CDR3 DNA reads TGCAGCGTTGGGACAGGCCCCGTCTCCTACGAGCAGTACTTC.

This clone was counted many times. Written as DNA, the CDR3 is TGTGCCAGTACCTTCAGTTGGGCAGGGGATAATTCACCCCTCCACTTT. Protein sequence: CASTFSWAGDNSPLHF. The rearrangement uses TRBV19 and TRBJ1-6; weak D call: TRBD1 (6 bases). This CDR3 is built from 16 residues. V was trimmed by 7 bases and J by 5 bases, leaving 18 bases between them. Germline V gives CDR1 LNHDA, CDR2 SQIVND (reference sequence).

V gene TRBV9 combines with J gene TRBJ1-3; D is undetermined. The germline CDR1 and CDR2 sequences are SGDLS and YYNGEE. This CDR3 has 13 residues. Trimming left V 0 bases short and J 4 bases short, with 5 bases between. CDR3 nucleotide sequence: TGTGCCAGCAGCGTAGCCAGAGGAAACACCATATATTTT. Translated, it gives CASSVARGNTIYF.

The chain is built from TRBV18 and TRBJ2-1; maybe TRBD2 (7 bases). This CDR3 is 14 amino acids long. The germline V gene encodes CDR1 KGHSH and CDR2 LQKENI. V was trimmed by 3 bases and J by 9 bases, leaving 15 bases between them. The CDR3 coding sequence is TGTGCCAGCTCACCGGGGGCGGGAGAGGCTGAGCAGTTCTTC. Encoded protein: CASSPGAGEAEQFF. Together with reference TRBV18 and TRBJ2-1, the CDR3 gives the full variable domain: NAGVMQNPRHLVRRRGQEARLRCSPMKGHSHVYWYRQLPEEGLKFMVYLQKENIIDESGMPKERFSAEFPKEGPSILRIQQVVRGDSAAYFCASSPGAGEAEQFFGPGTRLTVL.

This chain joins TRBV5-5 and TRBJ1-1; tentatively, D is TRBD1 (5 bases). The V gene's germline CDR1 is SGHKS and CDR2 YYEKEE (reference sequence). Trimming removed 0 bases at V and 1 base at J, with 13 bases between. The CDR3 contains 16 residues. The CDR3 sequence is CASSLEPGHTNTEAFF. CDR3 DNA: TGTGCCAGCAGCTTGGAGCCCGGACACACGAACACTGAAGCTTTCTTT.

J is TRBJ1-2 and V is TRBV5-1; 7 bases align to TRBD1. CDR3 length: 14 residues. Germline loops: CDR1 SGHRS, CDR2 YFSETQ. V lost 0 bases, J lost 2 bases, and 1 base stayed unmatched. The CDR3: CASSLATGNYGYTF. The CDR3 nucleotides are TGCGCCAGCAGCTTGGCGACAGGGAACTATGGCTACACCTTC.

This clone was counted a single time. This sequence joins TRBV19 and TRBJ2-7; the match to TRBD1 covers 8 bases. The CDR3 totals 14 residues. From germline, CDR1 is LNHDA and CDR2 SQIVND (reference sequence). J gave up 7 bases and V 3 bases, and 8 bases lay outside the gene matches. The CDR3 loop is CASSIGQGIGEQYF. As DNA, the CDR3 is TGTGCCAGTAGTATTGGACAGGGTATTGGAGAGCAGTACTTC.

The CDR3 sequence: CAWSRTTQLNTGELFF. CDR3 DNA: TGTGCCTGGAGTCGGACTACCCAATTAAACACCGGGGAGCTGTTTTTT. This chain joins TRBV30 and TRBJ2-2, with TRBD2 as a possible D gene (6 bases). This CDR3 region has 16 residues. CDR1 and CDR2 (germline): GTSNPN, SVGIG (reference sequence). The V and J ends lost 2 bases and 2 bases respectively, with 15 bases between them.

In nucleotides, the CDR3 is TGTGCCAGCAGCTTAGCTAGCGGGAGGCGAGAGACCCAGTACTTC. It is translated as CASSLASGRRETQYF. The chain uses TRBV7-2 and TRBJ2-5, with 10 bases matching TRBD2. Germline V gene data show CDR1 as SGHTA and CDR2 as FQGNSA. V shed 0 bases, J shed 4 bases, and the junction held 2 bases outside the gene matches. This CDR3 comprises 15 residues.

This sequence joins TRBV5-4 and TRBJ2-1, with TRBD2 matching over 11 bases. This CDR3 has 14 amino acids. With V trimmed by 9 bases and J by 7 bases, 9 bases remained unmatched. Germline V gene sequence: CDR1 SGHNT, CDR2 YYREEE (reference sequence). The CDR3 region is CAIIAGGPGNEQFF. Here the CDR3 DNA reads TGTGCCATTATAGCGGGGGGGCCGGGAAATGAGCAGTTCTTC.

V is TRBV11-2 and J is TRBJ2-7; no definite D call. Germline CDR1 reads SGHAT; CDR2 reads FQNNGV. Deletions cut 2 bases from V and 0 bases from J, with 8 bases between. The CDR3 loop spans 14 amino acids. This CDR3 is CASSLFTNSYEQYF. CDR3 nucleotides: TGTGCCAGCAGCTTATTTACTAACTCCTACGAGCAGTACTTC. Supplemented by reference TRBV11-2 and TRBJ2-7, the full variable domain reads EAGVAQSPRYKIIEKRQSVAFWCNPISGHATLYWYQQILGQGPKLLIQFQNNGVVDDSQLPKDRFSAERLKGVDSTLKIQPAKLEDSAVYLCASSLFTNSYEQYFGPGTRLTVT.

The genes are TRBV2 and TRBJ2-5; perhaps TRBD1 as D (6 bases). V lost 5 bases and J 5 bases, leaving 15 bases between the germline ends. The CDR3 runs 14 residues. CDR1 and CDR2 from the germline V gene are SNHLY and FYNNEI. The CDR3 DNA sequence: TGTGCCAGCAGTACCCAGGGGATACGCGAGACCCAGTACTTC. Amino acid sequence: CASSTQGIRETQYF.

The chain has TRBV9 and TRBJ2-7, with a weak D call TRBD1 (6 bases). The CDR3 extends over 15 amino acids. Germline lookup yields CDR1 SGDLS and CDR2 YYNGEE. Trimming pared 3 bases from V and 0 bases from J, leaving 13 bases between. The CDR3 loop reads CASSGGHLSSYEQYF. The DNA for the CDR3 is TGTGCCAGCAGCGGGGGACATTTGAGCTCCTACGAGCAGTACTTC.

The chain is built from TRBV19 and TRBJ1-5, with a tentative D call TRBD1 (6 bases). Per the germline V gene, CDR1 is LNHDA and CDR2 is SQIVND (reference sequence). V was cut by 3 bases and J by 4 bases, with 16 bases left in between. This CDR3 spans 16 amino acids. This CDR3 reads CASSIPTGYPNQPQHF. DNA of the CDR3: TGTGCCAGTAGTATCCCGACAGGCTACCCTAATCAGCCCCAGCATTTT. The full variable domain, completed using reference TRBV19 and TRBJ1-5, is DGGITQSPKYLFRKEGQNVTLSCEQNLNHDAMYWYRQDPGQGLRLIYYSQIVNDFQKGDIAEGYSVSREKKESFPLTVTSAQKNPTAFYLCASSIPTGYPNQPQHFGDGTRLSIL.

This sequence joins TRBV11-1 and TRBJ1-1; tentatively, D is TRBD1 (5 bases). V was clipped by 5 bases and J by 5 bases, with 12 bases between them. Germline V gene lookup returns CDR1 SGHAT and CDR2 FQDESV (reference sequence). The CDR3 is made up of 13 amino acids. The chain's CDR3 is CASSPDMGTEAFF. The CDR3 DNA is TGTGCCAGCAGCCCGGACATGGGGACTGAAGCTTTCTTT.

This chain connects TRBV6-5 to TRBJ1-2; D is unresolved. Trimming took off 4 bases at V and 2 bases at J, with 17 bases between the two ends. Germline V lookup: CDR1 MNHEY, CDR2 SVGAGI. This CDR3 is built from 16 residues. The CDR3 sequence is CASSSQILGRNYGYTF. CDR3 coding DNA: TGTGCCAGCAGTTCCCAAATCCTCGGGAGAAACTATGGCTACACCTTC.

This chain joins TRBV6-5 and TRBJ1-5; TRBD1 aligns across 8 bases. The V and J ends lost 2 bases and 2 bases, in that order; junction bases with no gene match: 2. Germline V gene data show CDR1 as MNHEY and CDR2 as SVGAGI. The CDR3 totals 15 residues. The CDR3 bases are TGTGCCAGCAGTTACGGGGGACAGGGCAATCAGCCCCAGCATTTT. Translated, it gives CASSYGGQGNQPQHF.